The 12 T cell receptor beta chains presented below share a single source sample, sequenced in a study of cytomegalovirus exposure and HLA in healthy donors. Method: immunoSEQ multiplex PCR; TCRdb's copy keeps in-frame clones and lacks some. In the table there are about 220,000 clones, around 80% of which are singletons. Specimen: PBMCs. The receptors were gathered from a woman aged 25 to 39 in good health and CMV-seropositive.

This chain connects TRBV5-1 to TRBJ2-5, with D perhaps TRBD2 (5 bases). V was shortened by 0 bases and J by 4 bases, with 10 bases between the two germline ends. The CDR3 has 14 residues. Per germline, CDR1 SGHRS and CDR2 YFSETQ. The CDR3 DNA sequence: TGCGCCAGCAGCTTGGGGGCAGAGGGAGAGACCCAGTACTTC. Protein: CASSLGAEGETQYF.

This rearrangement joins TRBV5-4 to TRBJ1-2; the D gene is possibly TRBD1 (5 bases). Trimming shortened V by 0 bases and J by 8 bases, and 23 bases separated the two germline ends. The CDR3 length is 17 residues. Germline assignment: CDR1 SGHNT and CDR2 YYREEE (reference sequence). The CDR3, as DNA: TGTGCCAGCAGCTTGGATACGACAGCCGGCCCAATCTCCGGCTACACCTTC. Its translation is CASSLDTTAGPISGYTF.

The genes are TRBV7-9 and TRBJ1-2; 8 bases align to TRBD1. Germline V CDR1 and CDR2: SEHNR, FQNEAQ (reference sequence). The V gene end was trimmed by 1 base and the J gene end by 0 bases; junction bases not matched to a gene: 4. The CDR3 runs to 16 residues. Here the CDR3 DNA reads TGTGCCAGCAGCTTAGGGGACAGGTTTCCTAACTATGGCTACACCTTC. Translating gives CASSLGDRFPNYGYTF.

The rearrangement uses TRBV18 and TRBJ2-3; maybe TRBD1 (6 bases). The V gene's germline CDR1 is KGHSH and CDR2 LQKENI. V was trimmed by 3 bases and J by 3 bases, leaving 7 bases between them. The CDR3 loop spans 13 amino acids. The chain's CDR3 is CASSPTGTDTQYF. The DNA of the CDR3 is TGTGCCAGCTCACCCACAGGGACAGATACGCAGTATTTT.

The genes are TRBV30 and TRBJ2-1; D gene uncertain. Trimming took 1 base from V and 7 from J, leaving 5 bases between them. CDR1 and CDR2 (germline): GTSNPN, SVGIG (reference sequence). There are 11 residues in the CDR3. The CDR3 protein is CAWSAANEQFF. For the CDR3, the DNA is TGTGCCTGGAGTGCGGCGAATGAGCAGTTCTTC.

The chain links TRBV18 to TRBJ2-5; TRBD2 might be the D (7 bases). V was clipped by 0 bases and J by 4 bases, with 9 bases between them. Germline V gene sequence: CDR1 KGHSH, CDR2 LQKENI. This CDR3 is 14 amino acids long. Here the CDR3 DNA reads TGTGCCAGCTCACCACCGAGGGGGGGAGAGACCCAGTACTTC. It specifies CASSPPRGGETQYF. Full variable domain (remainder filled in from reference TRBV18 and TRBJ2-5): NAGVMQNPRHLVRRRGQEARLRCSPMKGHSHVYWYRQLPEEGLKFMVYLQKENIIDESGMPKERFSAEFPKEGPSILRIQQVVRGDSAAYFCASSPPRGGETQYFGPGTRLLVL.

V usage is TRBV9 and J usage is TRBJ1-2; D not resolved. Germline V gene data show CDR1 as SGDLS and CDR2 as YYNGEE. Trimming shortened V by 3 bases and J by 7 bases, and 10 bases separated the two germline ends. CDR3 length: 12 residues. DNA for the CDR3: TGTGCCAGCAGCGCCATCGATCGTGGCTACACCTTC. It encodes CASSAIDRGYTF.

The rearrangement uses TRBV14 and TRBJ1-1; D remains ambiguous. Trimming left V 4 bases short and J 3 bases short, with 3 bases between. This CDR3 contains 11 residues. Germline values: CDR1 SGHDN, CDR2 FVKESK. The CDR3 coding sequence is TGTGCCAGCAGCCCCTACACTGAAGCTTTCTTT. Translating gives CASSPYTEAFF.

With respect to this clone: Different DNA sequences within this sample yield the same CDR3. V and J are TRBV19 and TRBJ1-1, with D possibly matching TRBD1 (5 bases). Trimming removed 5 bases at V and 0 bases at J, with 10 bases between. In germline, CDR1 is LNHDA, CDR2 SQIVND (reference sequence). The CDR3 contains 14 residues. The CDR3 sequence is CASSPGRLNTEAFF. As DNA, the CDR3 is TGTGCCAGTAGTCCGGGACGGCTGAACACTGAAGCTTTCTTT.

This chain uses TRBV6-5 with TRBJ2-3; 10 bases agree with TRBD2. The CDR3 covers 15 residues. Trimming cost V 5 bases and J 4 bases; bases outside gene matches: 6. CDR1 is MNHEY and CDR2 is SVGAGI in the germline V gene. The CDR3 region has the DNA TGTGCCAGCAGTGCCCTGGGACTAGCGCCAGATACGCAGTATTTT. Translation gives CASSALGLAPDTQYF.

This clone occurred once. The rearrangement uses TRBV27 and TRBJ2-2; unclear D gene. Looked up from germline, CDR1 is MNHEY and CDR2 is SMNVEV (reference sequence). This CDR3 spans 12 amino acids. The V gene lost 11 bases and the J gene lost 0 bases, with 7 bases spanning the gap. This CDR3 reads CASTANTGELFF. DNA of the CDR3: TGTGCCTCGACTGCGAACACCGGGGAGCTGTTTTTT.

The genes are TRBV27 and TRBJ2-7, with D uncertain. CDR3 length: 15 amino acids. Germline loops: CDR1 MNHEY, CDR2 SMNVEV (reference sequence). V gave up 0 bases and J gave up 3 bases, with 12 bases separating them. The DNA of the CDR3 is TGTGCCAGCAGTTTATCTATATATCCCTTCTACGAGCAGTACTTC. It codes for CASSLSIYPFYEQYF.